Presented here are 18 T cell receptor beta chains from one specimen sequenced in a study of tumour-infiltrating T cells in Burkitt lymphoma. The data were produced by immunoSEQ multiplex PCR, yet TCRdb's version contains in-frame clones alone and is incomplete. The sample lists approximately 15,000 clones, roughly 85% occurring once. The sequenced sample was tumor tissue. These receptor sequences come from a human donor with diffuse large B-cell lymphoma.

This clone was seen only once. The chain combines TRBV5-4 with TRBJ2-7; D is ambiguous. V was cut by 2 bases and J by 2 bases, with 8 bases left in between. There are 13 residues in the CDR3. The germline gives CDR1 SGHNT, CDR2 YYREEE (reference sequence). The CDR3 loop reads CASSFFGPYEQYF. In DNA, the CDR3 is TGTGCCAGCAGCTTTTTCGGACCCTACGAGCAGTACTTC.

The chain employs TRBV6-5 and TRBJ1-2, with 12 positions matching TRBD1. CDR3 length equals 15 residues. Germline CDR1 reads MNHEY; CDR2 reads SVGAGI. V was clipped by 0 bases and J by 8 bases; unmatched bases: 4. The DNA for the CDR3 is TGTGCCAGCAGTTACTCGTCGGGACAGGGGGCGGGCTACACCTTC. This encodes CASSYSSGQGAGYTF.

V and J are TRBV9 and TRBJ2-2; D unresolved. The CDR3 extends over 16 amino acids. V was shortened by 4 bases and J by 1 base, with 14 bases between the two germline ends. Per the germline V gene, CDR1 is SGDLS and CDR2 is YYNGEE. The chain's CDR3 is CASSPPNGQNTGELFF. CDR3 sequence (DNA): TGTGCCAGCAGCCCCCCCAACGGCCAGAACACCGGGGAGCTGTTTTTT.

The chain links TRBV5-6 to TRBJ1-1; D gene ambiguous. This CDR3 contains 12 residues. V was pared by 4 bases and J by 10 bases, with 14 bases between. Germline V lookup: CDR1 SGHDT, CDR2 YYEEEE. The CDR3 sequence is CASSQLGIRAFF. In DNA form, the CDR3 reads TGTGCCAGCAGCCAATTGGGGATCCGAGCTTTCTTT.

The chain is built from TRBV7-9 and TRBJ1-1, with D perhaps TRBD1 (5 bases). Germline V lookup: CDR1 SEHNR, CDR2 FQNEAQ (reference sequence). The CDR3 extends over 13 amino acids. Trimming shortened V by 4 bases and J by 5 bases, and 11 bases separated the two germline ends. The CDR3 region is CASSYGGGTEAFF. CDR3 in DNA: TGTGCCAGCAGCTACGGGGGAGGGACTGAAGCTTTCTTT.

This clone was counted a few times. Written as DNA, the CDR3 is TGTGCCAGCAGCTCCCGGACCCTAGGGAGGATATACGAGCAGTACTTC. Its protein product is CASSSRTLGRIYEQYF. The gene calls are TRBV5-4 and TRBJ2-7, with a tentative D call TRBD2 (6 bases). The germline V gene encodes CDR1 SGHNT and CDR2 YYREEE (reference sequence). Trimming removed 3 bases at V and 4 bases at J, with 20 bases between. The CDR3 length is 16 residues.

The chain is built from TRBV4-2 and TRBJ2-6; D gene ambiguous. Per germline, CDR1 LGHNA and CDR2 YNFKEQ. This CDR3 is built from 15 residues. V was shortened by 0 bases and J by 2 bases, with 5 bases between the two germline ends. CDR3 nucleotides: TGTGCCAGCAGCCAAGATGAGGCTGGGGCCAACGTCCTGACTTTC. Translating gives CASSQDEAGANVLTF.

The chain uses TRBV19 and TRBJ2-7; D uncertain. This CDR3 has 13 amino acids. CDR1 is LNHDA and CDR2 is SQIVND in the germline V gene (reference sequence). Deletions cut 8 bases from V and 0 bases from J, with 11 bases between. The CDR3 region is CASRRPSSYEQYF. CDR3 DNA: TGTGCCAGTCGCAGGCCTAGCTCCTACGAGCAGTACTTC. Combining the CDR3 with reference TRBV19 and TRBJ2-7 gives the whole variable domain DGGITQSPKYLFRKEGQNVTLSCEQNLNHDAMYWYRQDPGQGLRLIYYSQIVNDFQKGDIAEGYSVSREKKESFPLTVTSAQKNPTAFYLCASRRPSSYEQYFGPGTRLTVT.

This chain connects TRBV14 to TRBJ2-7; unclear D gene. The CDR3 length is 13 residues. Germline CDR1 is SGHDN and CDR2 is FVKESK. V was shortened by 4 bases and J by 6 bases, with 13 bases between the two germline ends. CDR3 sequence: CASSLTKSGEQYF. CDR3 DNA sequence: TGTGCCAGCAGCCTTACAAAGAGTGGCGAGCAGTACTTC.

The chain carries TRBV12-5 and TRBJ2-7; D is possibly TRBD2 (6 bases). In germline, CDR1 is LGHNT, CDR2 FRNRAP. V lost 1 base and J lost 0, with 7 bases in between. The CDR3 consists of 14 residues. CDR3 in amino acids: CASGLAGGSYEQYF. The CDR3 region has the DNA TGTGCTAGTGGTTTGGCCGGGGGCTCCTACGAGCAGTACTTC.

The chain carries TRBV14 and TRBJ2-1; 7 nucleotides align to TRBD1. Germline V CDR1 and CDR2: SGHDN, FVKESK. CDR3 length: 16 residues. V shed 4 bases and J 3 bases; nucleotides not matched to a gene: 9. CDR3: CASSPLRQGIYNEQFF. DNA of the CDR3: TGTGCCAGCAGCCCGCTGAGACAGGGCATCTACAATGAGCAGTTCTTC.

The chain has TRBV15 and TRBJ1-5; unclear D gene. Trimming pared 0 bases from V and 4 bases from J, leaving 10 bases between. The CDR3 totals 15 residues. Germline V lookup: CDR1 LNHNV, CDR2 YYDKDF (reference sequence). In DNA form, the CDR3 reads TGTGCCACCAGCAGAGAAGGACGGGAAAATCAGCCCCAGCATTTT. It is translated as CATSREGRENQPQHF.

The V call is TRBV19, the J call TRBJ1-2; 8 bases fit TRBD1. Germline CDR1 and CDR2: LNHDA and SQIVND (reference sequence). V shed 2 bases, J shed 8 bases, and the junction held 7 bases outside the gene matches. The CDR3 is 14 amino acids. For the CDR3, the DNA is TGTGCCAGTAGTATACGACAGGGGACGGACGGCTACACCTTC. Amino acids: CASSIRQGTDGYTF.

The rearrangement joins TRBV6-6 to TRBJ1-2, with D unclear. Deletions cut 0 bases from V and 0 bases from J, with 11 bases between. Germline loops: CDR1 MNHNY, CDR2 SVGAGI (reference sequence). The CDR3 extends over 16 amino acids. The DNA of the CDR3 is TGTGCCAGCAGTTACTCGAGTATTGTGTCTAACTATGGCTACACCTTC. This codes for CASSYSSIVSNYGYTF.

This clone was detected once. The chain uses TRBV19 and TRBJ1-5; 7 bases match TRBD1. CDR1 LNHDA and CDR2 SQIVND come from the germline V gene (reference sequence). V shed 4 bases and J 6 bases; nucleotides not matched to a gene: 3. This CDR3 has 13 residues. The CDR3 DNA reads TGTGCCAGTAGTAGACAGGGAGCTCAGCCCCAGCATTTT. Translated, it gives CASSRQGAQPQHF.

V is TRBV19 and J is TRBJ2-1; no clear D. Germline V CDR1 and CDR2: LNHDA, SQIVND (reference sequence). This CDR3 has 14 residues. Trimming took 6 bases from V and 4 from J, leaving 13 bases between them. CDR3 nucleotides: TGTGCCAGTAGAAGCGCCGGGCCGTACAATGAGCAGTTCTTC. Its protein product is CASRSAGPYNEQFF. Filled out from reference TRBV19 and TRBJ2-1, the complete variable domain reads DGGITQSPKYLFRKEGQNVTLSCEQNLNHDAMYWYRQDPGQGLRLIYYSQIVNDFQKGDIAEGYSVSREKKESFPLTVTSAQKNPTAFYLCASRSAGPYNEQFFGPGTRLTVL.

The chain has TRBV14 and TRBJ2-1, with 9 bases aligning to TRBD1. Unmatched junction bases numbered 9, after V lost 3 bases and J lost 6 bases. Germline V gives CDR1 SGHDN, CDR2 FVKESK. CDR3 length: 16 amino acids. The CDR3 nucleotides read TGTGCCAGCAGCCATTCCGGGACAGGGAACCCCAATGAGCAGTTCTTC. Protein: CASSHSGTGNPNEQFF.

This chain uses TRBV5-4 with TRBJ2-1, with D possibly matching TRBD2 (5 bases). There are 15 residues in the CDR3. Germline V CDR1 and CDR2: SGHNT, YYREEE (reference sequence). The V end lost 1 base, the J end lost 2 bases, and 10 bases lay between the germline ends. The DNA for the CDR3 is TGTGCCAGCAGCTTGAAACGGGGAACCTACAATGAGCAGTTCTTC. Its protein is CASSLKRGTYNEQFF.